This T cell receptor (beta chain) originates from a study of blood T cell repertoires in COVID-19. Study in general: Researchers got acute and convalescent COVID-19 samples from the United States, Italy and Spain. T cells, B-cell-depleted T cells, or PBMCs supplied cDNA or gDNA.

The length of the CDR3 is 14 residues. The germline V gene encodes CDR1 KGHSH and CDR2 LQKENI. V lost 5 bases, J lost 6 bases, and 9 bases stayed unmatched. In the original processing: Amplification from reference gene primers served as the basis for estimated nucleated cell counts. The repertoire was sequenced with immunoSEQ multiplex PCR; TCRdb's copy has only in-frame clones and lacks some. V and J calls and clone size are those listed in that table; D and trimming were worked out from the DNA. The data contain about 160,000 clones, approximately 91% of them seen just once; the ten biggest clones take up roughly 2.1%.

The receptor was isolated from a man aged 18 to 30 with acute or convalescent COVID-19. Sequencing was carried out using peripheral blood. The gene calls are TRBV18 and TRBJ1-1, with TRBD1 matching 7 bases. CDR3 in DNA: TGTGCCAGCTCAGAGGGGGCGGAATTGTCTGAAGCTTTCTTT. Its translation is CASSEGAELSEAFF.